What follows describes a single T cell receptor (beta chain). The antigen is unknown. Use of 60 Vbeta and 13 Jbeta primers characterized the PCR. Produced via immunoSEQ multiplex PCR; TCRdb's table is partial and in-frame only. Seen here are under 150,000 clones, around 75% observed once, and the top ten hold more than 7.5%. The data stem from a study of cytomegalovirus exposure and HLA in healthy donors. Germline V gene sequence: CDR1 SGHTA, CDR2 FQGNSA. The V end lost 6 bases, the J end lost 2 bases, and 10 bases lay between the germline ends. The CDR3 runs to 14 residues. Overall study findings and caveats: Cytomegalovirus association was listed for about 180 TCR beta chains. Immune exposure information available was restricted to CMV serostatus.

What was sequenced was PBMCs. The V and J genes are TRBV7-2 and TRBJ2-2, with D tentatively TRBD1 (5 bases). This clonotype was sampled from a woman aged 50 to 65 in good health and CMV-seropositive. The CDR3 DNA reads TGTGCCAGCAGAGGGGCTTCTAACACCGGGGAGCTGTTTTTT. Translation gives CASRGASNTGELFF. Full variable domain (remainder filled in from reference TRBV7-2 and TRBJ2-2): GAGVSQSPSNKVTEKGKDVELRCDPISGHTALYWYRQSLGQGLEFLIYFQGNSAPDKSGLPSDRFSAERTGGSVSTLTIQRTQQEDSAVYLCASRGASNTGELFFGEGSRLTVL.